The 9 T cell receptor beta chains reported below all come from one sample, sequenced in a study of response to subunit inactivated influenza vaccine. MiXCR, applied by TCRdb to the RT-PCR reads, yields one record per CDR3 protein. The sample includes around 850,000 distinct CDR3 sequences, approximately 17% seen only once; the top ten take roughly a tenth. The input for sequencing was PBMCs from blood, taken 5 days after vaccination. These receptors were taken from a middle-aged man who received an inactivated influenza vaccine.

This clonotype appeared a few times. CDR3 DNA: TGTGCCAGCCGTGGGGGGGGATTTAACTATGGCTACACCTTC. Translation gives CASRGGGFNYGYTF. The chain recombines TRBV28 with TRBJ1-2, with a weak D call TRBD1 (5 bases). Per germline, CDR1 MDHEN and CDR2 SYDVKM. The ends were cut back, 8 bases at V and 1 base at J, with 14 bases in the middle. The CDR3 covers 14 residues.

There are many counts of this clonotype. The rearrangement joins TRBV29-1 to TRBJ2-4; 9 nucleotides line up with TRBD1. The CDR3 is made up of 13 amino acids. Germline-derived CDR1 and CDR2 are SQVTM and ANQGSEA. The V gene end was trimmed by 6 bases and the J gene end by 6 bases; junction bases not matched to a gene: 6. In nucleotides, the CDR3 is TGCAGCGTAGATCCGGGACAGGGAAACATTCAGTACTTC. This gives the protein CSVDPGQGNIQYF.

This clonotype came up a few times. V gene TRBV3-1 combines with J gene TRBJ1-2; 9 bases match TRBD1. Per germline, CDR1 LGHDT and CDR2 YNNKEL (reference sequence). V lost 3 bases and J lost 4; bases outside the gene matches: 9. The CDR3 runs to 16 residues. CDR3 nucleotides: TGTGCCAGCAGCCACGAAGCCGGGACAGGGAGCTATGGCTACACCTTC. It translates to CASSHEAGTGSYGYTF. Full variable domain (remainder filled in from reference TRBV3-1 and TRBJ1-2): DTAVSQTPKYLVTQMGNDKSIKCEQNLGHDTMYWYKQDSKKFLKIMFSYNNKELIINETVPNRFSPKSPDKAHLNLHINSLELGDSAVYFCASSHEAGTGSYGYTFGSGTRLTVV.

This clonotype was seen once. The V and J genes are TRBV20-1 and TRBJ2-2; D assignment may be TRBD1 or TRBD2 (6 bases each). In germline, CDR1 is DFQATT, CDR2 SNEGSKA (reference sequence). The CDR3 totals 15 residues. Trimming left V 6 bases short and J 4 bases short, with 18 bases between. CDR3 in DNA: TGCAGTGCATTAGATGTCGGGGGCGTCACCGGGGAGCTGTTTTTT. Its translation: CSALDVGGVTGELFF.

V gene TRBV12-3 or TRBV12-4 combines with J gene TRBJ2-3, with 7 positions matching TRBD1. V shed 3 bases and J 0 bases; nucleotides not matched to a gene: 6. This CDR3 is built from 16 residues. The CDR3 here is CASSLGTASSTDTQYF. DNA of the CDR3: TGTGCCAGCAGTTTGGGGACAGCTTCTAGCACAGATACGCAGTATTTT.

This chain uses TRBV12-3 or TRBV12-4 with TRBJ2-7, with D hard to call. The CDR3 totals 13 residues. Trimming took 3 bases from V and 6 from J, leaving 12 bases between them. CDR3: CASSLRTAGEQYF. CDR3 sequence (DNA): TGTGCCAGCAGTTTGAGGACCGCCGGCGAGCAGTACTTC.

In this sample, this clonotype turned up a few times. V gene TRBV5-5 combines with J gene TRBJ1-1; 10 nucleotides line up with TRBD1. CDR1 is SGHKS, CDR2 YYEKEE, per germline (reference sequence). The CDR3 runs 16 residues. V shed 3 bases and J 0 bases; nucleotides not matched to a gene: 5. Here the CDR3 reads CASSWGQGPLNTEAFF. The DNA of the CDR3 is TGTGCCAGCAGCTGGGGACAGGGGCCATTGAACACTGAAGCTTTCTTT. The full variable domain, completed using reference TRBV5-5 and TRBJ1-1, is DAGVTQSPTHLIKTRGQQVTLRCSPISGHKSVSWYQQVLGQGPQFIFQYYEKEERGRGNFPDRFSARQFPNYSSELNVNALLLGDSALYLCASSWGQGPLNTEAFFGQGTRLTVV.

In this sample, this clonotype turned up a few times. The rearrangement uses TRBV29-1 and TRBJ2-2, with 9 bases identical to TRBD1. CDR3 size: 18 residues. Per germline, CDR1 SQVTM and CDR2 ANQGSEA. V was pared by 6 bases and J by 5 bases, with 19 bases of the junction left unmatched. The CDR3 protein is CSVRRDRERGSSTGELFF. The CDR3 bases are TGCAGCGTCCGCCGGGACAGGGAGCGGGGATCATCAACCGGGGAGCTGTTTTTT.

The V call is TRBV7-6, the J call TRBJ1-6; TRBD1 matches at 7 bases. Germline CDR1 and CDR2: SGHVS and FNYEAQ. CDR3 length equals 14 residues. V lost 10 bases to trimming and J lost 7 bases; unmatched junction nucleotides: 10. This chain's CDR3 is CATKKLTGNSPLHF. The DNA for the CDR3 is TGTGCCACGAAAAAACTGACAGGGAATTCACCCCTCCACTTT.